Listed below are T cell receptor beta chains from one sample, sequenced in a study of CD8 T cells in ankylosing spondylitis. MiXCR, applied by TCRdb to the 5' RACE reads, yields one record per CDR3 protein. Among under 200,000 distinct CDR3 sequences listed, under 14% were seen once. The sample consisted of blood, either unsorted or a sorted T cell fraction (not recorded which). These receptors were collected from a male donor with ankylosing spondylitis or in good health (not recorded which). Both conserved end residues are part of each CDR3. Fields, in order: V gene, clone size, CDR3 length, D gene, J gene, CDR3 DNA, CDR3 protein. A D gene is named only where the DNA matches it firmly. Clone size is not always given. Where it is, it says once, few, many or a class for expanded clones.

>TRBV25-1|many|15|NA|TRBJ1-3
TGTGCCAGCCGACCACCATCGGGGCCTGGAAACACCATATATTTT
CASRPPSGPGNTIYF
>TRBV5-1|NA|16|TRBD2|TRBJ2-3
TGCGCCAGCAGCTCAGTGACTAGCGGGAGGGGACAGCGTCAGTATTTT
CASSSVTSGRGQRQYF
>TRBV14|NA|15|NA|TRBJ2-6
TGTGCCAGCAGCCAAGTGTTCTCTGGGGCCAACGTCCTGACTTTC
CASSQVFSGANVLTF
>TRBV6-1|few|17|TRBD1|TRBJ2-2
TGTGCCAGCAGTGAAGCGCTTGAGGACAGGGGGGTCGGGGAGCTGTTTTTT
CASSEALEDRGVGELFF
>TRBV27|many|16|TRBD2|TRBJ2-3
TGTGCCAGCAGTACAAGCGGCGGGGGTTCGGCAGATACGCAGTATTTT
CASSTSGGGSADTQYF
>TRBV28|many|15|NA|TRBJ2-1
TGTGCCAGCAGTTTAGTTGGGGGCACCTACAATGAGCAGTTCTTC
CASSLVGGTYNEQFF
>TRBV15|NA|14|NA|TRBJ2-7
TGTGCCACCAGCAGAGGGGGAATCTCCTACGAGCAGTACTTC
CATSRGGISYEQYF
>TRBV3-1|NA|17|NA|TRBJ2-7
TGTGCCAGCAGCCAAGATCGAGCCGATTACAACCGGGCCGAGCAGTACTTC
CASSQDRADYNRAEQYF
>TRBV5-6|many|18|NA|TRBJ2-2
TGTGCCAGCAGCTCGTCCTGGTCGGGCGCGACACGGTATCGGGAGCTGTTTTTT
CASSSSWSGATRYRELFF
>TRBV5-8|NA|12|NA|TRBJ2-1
TGTGCCAGCAGCCACATGACAGTCCAGCAGTTCTTC
CASSHMTVQQFF
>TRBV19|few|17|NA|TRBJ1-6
TGTGCCAGTAGTATATGGTCGGACCTTTCATATAATTCACCCCTCCACTTT
CASSIWSDLSYNSPLHF
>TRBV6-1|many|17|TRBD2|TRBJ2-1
TGTGCCAGCAGGGCTAGCGGGGGGCCCCACGCCTACAATGAGCAGTTCTTC
CASRASGGPHAYNEQFF
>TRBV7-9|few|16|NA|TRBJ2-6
TGTGCCAGCAGCTTCGGTGCGCTCAGGGGGGCCAACGTCCTGACTTTC
CASSFGALRGANVLTF
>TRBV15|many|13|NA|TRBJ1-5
TGTGCCACCAGCGCCGGGGTCAATCAGCCCCAGCATTTT
CATSAGVNQPQHF
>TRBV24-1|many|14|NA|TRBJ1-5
TGTGCCACCAGTGCAGCCAATAGCAATCAGCCCCAGCATTTT
CATSAANSNQPQHF
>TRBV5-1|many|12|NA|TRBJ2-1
TGCGCCAGCAGCCCTTCCCAAAATGAGCAGTTCTTC
CASSPSQNEQFF
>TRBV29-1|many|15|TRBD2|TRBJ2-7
TGCAGCGTTAAACTAGCGGGGGGTTCGGCCTACGAGCAGTACTTC
CSVKLAGGSAYEQYF
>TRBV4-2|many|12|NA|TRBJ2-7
TGTGCCAGCAGCCGAGGACTTAACGAGCAGTACTTC
CASSRGLNEQYF
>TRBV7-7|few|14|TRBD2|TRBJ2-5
TGTGCCAGCAGCTCAATAGCGGGGAGGGAGACCCAGTACTTC
CASSSIAGRETQYF
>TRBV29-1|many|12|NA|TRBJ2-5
TGCAGCGTTGAAGCGGATCAAGAGACCCAGTACTTC
CSVEADQETQYF
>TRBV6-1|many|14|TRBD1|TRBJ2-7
TGTGCCAGCGGTCCCGGGACAGGGATCTACGAGCAGTACTTC
CASGPGTGIYEQYF
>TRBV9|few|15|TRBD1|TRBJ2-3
TGTGCCAGCAGCCCCGGACAGGGAAACCCAGATACGCAGTATTTT
CASSPGQGNPDTQYF
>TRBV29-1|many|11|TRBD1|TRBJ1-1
TGCAGCGCCTTGACAGGGGTTGAAGCTTTCTTT
CSALTGVEAFF
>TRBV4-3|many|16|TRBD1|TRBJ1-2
TGCGCCAGCAGCCAAGCCCTTGGGACAGGGGACTATGGCTACACCTTC
CASSQALGTGDYGYTF
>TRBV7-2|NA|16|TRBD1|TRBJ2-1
TGTGCCAGCAGCTCCCGGACAGGGGGCTCCTACAATGAGCAGTTCTTC
CASSSRTGGSYNEQFF
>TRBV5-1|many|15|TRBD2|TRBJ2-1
TGCGCCAGCAGCTTCGGGACTAGCGGTTACAATGAGCAGTTCTTC
CASSFGTSGYNEQFF
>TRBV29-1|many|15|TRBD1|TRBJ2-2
TGCAGCGTTGGCGCAGACAGGGGCAACACCGGGGAGCTGTTTTTT
CSVGADRGNTGELFF
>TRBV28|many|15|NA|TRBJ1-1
TGTGCCAGCACCTCAGGAGCTCTCATGAACACTGAAGCTTTCTTT
CASTSGALMNTEAFF
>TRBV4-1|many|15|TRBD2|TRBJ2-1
TGCGCCAGCAGCCATCCGGGAGGGCTCTACAATGAGCAGTTCTTC
CASSHPGGLYNEQFF
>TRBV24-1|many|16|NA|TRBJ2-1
TGTGCCACCAGTGATTTAGGATCGGGAGAAGGCAATGAGCAGTTCTTC
CATSDLGSGEGNEQFF
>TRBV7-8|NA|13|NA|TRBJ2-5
TGTGCCACCACGCTCCGTCATAGAGAGACCCAGTACTTC
CATTLRHRETQYF
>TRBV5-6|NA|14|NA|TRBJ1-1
TGTGCCAGCACTTCGCGCCCCCGGAACACTGAAGCTTTCTTT
CASTSRPRNTEAFF
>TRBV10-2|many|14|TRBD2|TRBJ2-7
TGCGCCAGCATGGTTGGACTAGGGCCGGGCGAGCAGTACTTC
CASMVGLGPGEQYF
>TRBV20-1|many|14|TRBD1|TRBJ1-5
TGCAGTGCAAGACAGGGGTCGGAAGGGCAGCCCCAGCATTTT
CSARQGSEGQPQHF
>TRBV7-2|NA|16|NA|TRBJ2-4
TGTGCCAGCAGCTCCCTCGAGGTGCAGGCCAGAAACATTCAGTACTTC
CASSSLEVQARNIQYF
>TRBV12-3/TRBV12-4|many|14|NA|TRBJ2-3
TGTGCCAGCAGTTTATTGCAGAACACAGATACGCAGTATTTT
CASSLLQNTDTQYF